This TCR beta chain came from a study of T cell responses to AZD1222 COVID-19 vaccine. Study-wide context: Investigators merged groups given second doses at roughly 4 or roughly 12 weeks.

Study-level points and caveats: Spike-specific TCRs gained breadth and depth after people received two AZD1222 doses. Of the AZD1222 recipients, only five or six were seropositive at baseline.

Concerning this clone: Its antigen is not known.

The germline V gene encodes CDR1 MRHNA and CDR2 SNTAGT. V lost 0 bases and J 8 bases, leaving 19 bases between the germline ends. This CDR3 contains 17 residues. The protocol was immunoSEQ multiplex PCR, while the TCRdb copy is restricted to in-frame clones and leaves out a portion. This table holds around 130,000 clones, just under 95% found once. The material sequenced was peripheral blood, taken on day 0 of AZD1222 vaccination. The sequence came from an adult in good health. The chain is built from TRBV6-4 and TRBJ1-4; D unresolved. The DNA of the CDR3 is TGTGCCAGCAGTGACTCACAGATCGACCGGCAGGTAGAAAAACTGTTTTTT. Residues: CASSDSQIDRQVEKLFF.